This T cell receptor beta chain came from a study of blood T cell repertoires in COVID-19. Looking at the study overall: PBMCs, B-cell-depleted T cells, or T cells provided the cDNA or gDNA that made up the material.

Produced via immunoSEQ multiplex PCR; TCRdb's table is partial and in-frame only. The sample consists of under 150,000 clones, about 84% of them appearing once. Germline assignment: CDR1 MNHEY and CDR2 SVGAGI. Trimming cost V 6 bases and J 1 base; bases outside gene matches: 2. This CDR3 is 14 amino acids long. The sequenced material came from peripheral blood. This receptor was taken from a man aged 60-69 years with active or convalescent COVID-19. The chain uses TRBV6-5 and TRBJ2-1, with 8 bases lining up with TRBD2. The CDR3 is CASRREGSYNEQFF. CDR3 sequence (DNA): TGTGCCAGCAGACGGGAGGGGTCCTACAATGAGCAGTTCTTC.